These T cell receptor beta chains were read from a single sample in a study of spatial heterogeneity in lung cancer. TCRdb independently ran MiXCR on the 5' RACE reads; one entry per CDR3 protein. The sample holds over 10,000 distinct CDR3 sequences; 17% are singletons and the top ten take roughly 52%. The sample in question was PBMCs, obtained at surgery. The receptors were gathered from a male donor with early-stage non-small cell lung cancer. Both conserved end residues are part of each CDR3. A D gene is named only where the DNA matches it firmly. The size field is filled for only some rows; it gives once, few, many or a size class.

d_gene: -
v_gene: TRBV20-1
abundance: many
j_gene: TRBJ1-5
CDR3aa: CSATRRNSNQPQHF
CDR3nt: TGCAGTGCTACCCGACGGAATAGCAATCAGCCCCAGCATTTT

d_gene: -
v_gene: TRBV10-2
abundance: many
j_gene: TRBJ2-5
CDR3aa: CASSDRFQETQYF
CDR3nt: TGCGCCAGCAGTGACAGGTTCCAAGAGACCCAGTACTTC

d_gene: TRBD2
v_gene: TRBV7-2
abundance: -
j_gene: TRBJ2-3
CDR3aa: CASSSPRSPIAGHTDTQYF
CDR3nt: TGTGCCAGCAGCTCTCCCCGCTCCCCCATAGCGGGGCACACAGATACGCAGTATTTT

d_gene: TRBD2
v_gene: TRBV20-1
abundance: many
j_gene: TRBJ2-1
CDR3aa: CSARSPLGTSAGGNEQFF
CDR3nt: TGCAGTGCTAGAAGTCCCCTCGGGACTAGCGCTGGGGGGAATGAGCAGTTCTTC

d_gene: -
v_gene: TRBV7-9
abundance: many
j_gene: TRBJ2-5
CDR3aa: CASSLVYQETQYF
CDR3nt: TGTGCCAGCAGCTTAGTGTACCAAGAGACCCAGTACTTC

d_gene: -
v_gene: TRBV10-3
abundance: few
j_gene: TRBJ1-1
CDR3aa: CAISESSLNTEAFF
CDR3nt: TGTGCCATCAGTGAGTCGAGCCTGAACACTGAAGCTTTCTTT

d_gene: -
v_gene: TRBV5-1
abundance: many
j_gene: TRBJ1-1
CDR3aa: CASRGQGFDTEAFF
CDR3nt: TGCGCCAGCAGGGGGCAGGGGTTCGACACTGAAGCTTTCTTT

d_gene: -
v_gene: TRBV27
abundance: many
j_gene: TRBJ1-1
CDR3aa: CASSLGTGRAFF
CDR3nt: TGTGCCAGCAGTTTGGGGACGGGGCGAGCTTTCTTT

d_gene: TRBD2
v_gene: TRBV27
abundance: few
j_gene: TRBJ2-1
CDR3aa: CASNLAGVGNNEQFF
CDR3nt: TGTGCCAGCAACCTAGCGGGGGTAGGGAACAATGAGCAGTTCTTC

d_gene: -
v_gene: TRBV5-1
abundance: -
j_gene: TRBJ2-7
CDR3aa: CASSSRTARGTYEQYF
CDR3nt: TGCGCCAGCAGCTCCCGTACAGCGAGAGGGACCTACGAGCAGTACTTC

d_gene: TRBD1
v_gene: TRBV28
abundance: few
j_gene: TRBJ1-2
CDR3aa: CASHLLAAGGYGYTF
CDR3nt: TGTGCCAGCCACTTACTCGCGGCAGGGGGCTATGGCTACACCTTC

d_gene: -
v_gene: TRBV19
abundance: -
j_gene: TRBJ1-4
CDR3aa: CASTEGSLITGTNEKLFF
CDR3nt: TGTGCCAGTACGGAGGGCAGCTTGATAACGGGAACTAATGAAAAACTGTTTTTT

d_gene: -
v_gene: TRBV5-1
abundance: -
j_gene: TRBJ2-2
CDR3aa: CASSTGGITGELFF
CDR3nt: TGCGCCAGCAGCACTGGTGGGATAACCGGGGAGCTGTTTTTT

d_gene: TRBD1
v_gene: TRBV6-6
abundance: -
j_gene: TRBJ2-7
CDR3aa: CASSGQGVYEQYF
CDR3nt: TGTGCCAGCAGTGGACAGGGTGTGTACGAGCAGTACTTC

d_gene: -
v_gene: TRBV19
abundance: many
j_gene: TRBJ1-1
CDR3aa: CASGISMNTEAFF
CDR3nt: TGTGCCAGCGGGATAAGTATGAACACTGAAGCTTTCTTT

d_gene: -
v_gene: TRBV7-3
abundance: medium-sized
j_gene: TRBJ1-4
CDR3aa: CASSLIQGGEEKLFF
CDR3nt: TGTGCCAGCAGCTTAATACAAGGGGGAGAAGAAAAACTGTTTTTT

d_gene: -
v_gene: TRBV18
abundance: -
j_gene: TRBJ2-7
CDR3aa: CASSTGTPSSYEQYF
CDR3nt: TGTGCCAGCTCTACCGGGACACCGAGCTCCTACGAGCAGTACTTC

d_gene: -
v_gene: TRBV9
abundance: few
j_gene: TRBJ2-3
CDR3aa: CASSGRQASDTQYF
CDR3nt: TGTGCCAGCAGCGGCAGGCAGGCCTCCGATACGCAGTATTTT

d_gene: TRBD1
v_gene: TRBV12-3/TRBV12-4
abundance: -
j_gene: TRBJ1-2
CDR3aa: CASSLAPGGRLSWNYGYTF
CDR3nt: TGTGCCAGCAGTTTAGCGCCAGGGGGCAGATTAAGTTGGAACTATGGCTACACCTTC

d_gene: -
v_gene: TRBV19
abundance: -
j_gene: TRBJ1-1
CDR3aa: CASSRDVTEAFF
CDR3nt: TGTGCCAGTAGCCGGGACGTTACTGAAGCTTTCTTT

d_gene: -
v_gene: TRBV28
abundance: -
j_gene: TRBJ2-3
CDR3aa: CASSPGDPTDTQYF
CDR3nt: TGTGCCAGCAGTCCAGGGGACCCCACAGATACGCAGTATTTT

d_gene: -
v_gene: TRBV3-1
abundance: many
j_gene: TRBJ2-1
CDR3aa: CASSLVQNNEQFF
CDR3nt: TGTGCCAGCAGCCTGGTTCAAAACAATGAGCAGTTCTTC

d_gene: -
v_gene: TRBV6-5
abundance: -
j_gene: TRBJ1-5
CDR3aa: CASGGYGNQPQHF
CDR3nt: TGTGCCAGCGGAGGGTATGGTAATCAGCCCCAGCATTTT

d_gene: -
v_gene: TRBV6-1
abundance: -
j_gene: TRBJ1-5
CDR3aa: CASTREYSNQPQHF
CDR3nt: TGTGCCAGCACCAGGGAGTATAGCAATCAGCCCCAGCATTTT

d_gene: -
v_gene: TRBV5-1
abundance: many
j_gene: TRBJ1-1
CDR3aa: CASSLVQGANTEAFF
CDR3nt: TGCGCCAGCAGCTTGGTACAGGGAGCGAACACTGAAGCTTTCTTT

d_gene: -
v_gene: TRBV12-3/TRBV12-4
abundance: few
j_gene: TRBJ2-3
CDR3aa: CASSLAQTADTQYF
CDR3nt: TGTGCCAGCAGTTTAGCGCAGACAGCAGATACGCAGTATTTT

d_gene: -
v_gene: TRBV6-6
abundance: many
j_gene: TRBJ2-7
CDR3aa: CASSYSTPYEQYF
CDR3nt: TGTGCCAGCAGTTACTCGACACCCTACGAGCAGTACTTC

d_gene: -
v_gene: TRBV7-2
abundance: -
j_gene: TRBJ2-7
CDR3aa: CASSSPGAYEQYF
CDR3nt: TGTGCCAGCAGCTCGCCAGGCGCCTACGAGCAGTACTTC

d_gene: -
v_gene: TRBV29-1
abundance: many
j_gene: TRBJ2-7
CDR3aa: CSVEDLSEQYF
CDR3nt: TGCAGCGTTGAAGATTTAAGCGAGCAGTACTTC

d_gene: -
v_gene: TRBV5-4
abundance: many
j_gene: TRBJ1-2
CDR3aa: CASSWLGAANYGYTF
CDR3nt: TGTGCCAGCAGCTGGTTGGGGGCAGCTAACTATGGCTACACCTTC

d_gene: -
v_gene: TRBV5-5
abundance: -
j_gene: TRBJ1-5
CDR3aa: CASSSQGGNQPQHF
CDR3nt: TGTGCCAGCAGCTCCCAGGGAGGCAATCAGCCCCAGCATTTT

d_gene: TRBD2
v_gene: TRBV28
abundance: few
j_gene: TRBJ2-7
CDR3aa: CASRALAGGTYEQYF
CDR3nt: TGTGCCAGCAGAGCCCTCGCGGGGGGGACCTACGAGCAGTACTTC

d_gene: TRBD1
v_gene: TRBV27
abundance: few
j_gene: TRBJ1-2
CDR3aa: CASSLNPGQGLWGYTF
CDR3nt: TGTGCCAGCAGCCTTAACCCGGGACAGGGGCTGTGGGGCTACACCTTC

d_gene: -
v_gene: TRBV7-8
abundance: -
j_gene: TRBJ1-5
CDR3aa: CASSLGQEYQPQHF
CDR3nt: TGTGCCAGCAGCTTAGGACAGGAGTACCAGCCCCAGCATTTT

d_gene: -
v_gene: TRBV12-3/TRBV12-4
abundance: many
j_gene: TRBJ1-1
CDR3aa: CASSFSSAEAFF
CDR3nt: TGTGCCAGCAGTTTTAGTTCGGCTGAAGCTTTCTTT

d_gene: -
v_gene: TRBV18
abundance: many
j_gene: TRBJ2-5
CDR3aa: CASSPNNQREETQYF
CDR3nt: TGTGCCAGCTCACCAAACAATCAACGGGAAGAGACCCAGTACTTC

d_gene: TRBD2
v_gene: TRBV20-1
abundance: many
j_gene: TRBJ2-7
CDR3aa: CSVWGSGSDEQYF
CDR3nt: TGCAGTGTATGGGGTAGCGGGAGCGACGAGCAGTACTTC

d_gene: TRBD1
v_gene: TRBV28
abundance: -
j_gene: TRBJ1-4
CDR3aa: CAIREGQGDEKLFF
CDR3nt: TGTGCCATTAGAGAAGGACAGGGCGACGAAAAACTGTTTTTT

d_gene: -
v_gene: TRBV3-1
abundance: many
j_gene: TRBJ2-7
CDR3aa: CASSQGPTSPTSLLEQYF
CDR3nt: TGTGCCAGCAGCCAAGGGCCCACTTCACCAACTAGTCTCCTCGAGCAGTACTTC

d_gene: -
v_gene: TRBV10-3
abundance: -
j_gene: TRBJ2-7
CDR3aa: CAISEGGRTYEQYF
CDR3nt: TGTGCCATCAGCGAAGGTGGCAGAACCTACGAGCAGTACTTC

d_gene: -
v_gene: TRBV20-1
abundance: many
j_gene: TRBJ1-1
CDR3aa: CSARPRGGFSWNTEAFF
CDR3nt: TGCAGTGCTAGGCCAAGGGGGGGATTTAGTTGGAACACTGAAGCTTTCTTT

d_gene: TRBD2
v_gene: TRBV25-1
abundance: few
j_gene: TRBJ2-3
CDR3aa: CASSVGLASDTQYF
CDR3nt: TGTGCCAGCAGTGTGGGACTAGCGTCAGACACGCAGTATTTT

d_gene: -
v_gene: TRBV12-3/TRBV12-4
abundance: few
j_gene: TRBJ2-1
CDR3aa: CASSSGLAIHNEQFF
CDR3nt: TGTGCCAGCAGTTCGGGCCTAGCAATCCACAATGAGCAGTTCTTC

d_gene: -
v_gene: TRBV5-1
abundance: few
j_gene: TRBJ1-3
CDR3aa: CASSLDFGGRTTGNTIYF
CDR3nt: TGCGCCAGCAGCTTGGATTTTGGCGGACGCACGACTGGAAACACCATATATTTT

d_gene: TRBD1
v_gene: TRBV20-1
abundance: -
j_gene: TRBJ2-7
CDR3aa: CSVGTGTGGEQYF
CDR3nt: TGCAGTGTTGGAACCGGGACAGGGGGCGAGCAGTACTTC

d_gene: TRBD2
v_gene: TRBV7-2
abundance: many
j_gene: TRBJ2-3
CDR3aa: CASSFYGLAGGYTDTQYF
CDR3nt: TGTGCCAGCAGCTTCTACGGACTAGCGGGAGGGTACACAGATACGCAGTATTTT

d_gene: TRBD2
v_gene: TRBV6-5
abundance: few
j_gene: TRBJ2-5
CDR3aa: CASSYWGLAGVGQETQYF
CDR3nt: TGTGCCAGCAGTTACTGGGGACTAGCGGGAGTGGGCCAAGAGACCCAGTACTTC

d_gene: -
v_gene: TRBV20-1
abundance: few
j_gene: TRBJ1-5
CDR3aa: CSARPIGETQHF
CDR3nt: TGCAGTGCTAGACCCATCGGGGAAACCCAGCATTTT

d_gene: -
v_gene: TRBV6-2/TRBV6-3
abundance: -
j_gene: TRBJ2-1
CDR3aa: CASSYSPGWGEQFF
CDR3nt: TGTGCCAGCAGTTACTCACCGGGGTGGGGTGAGCAGTTCTTC

d_gene: TRBD2
v_gene: TRBV20-1
abundance: -
j_gene: TRBJ2-4
CDR3aa: CSARVFTVRTSVEGGRNIQYF
CDR3nt: TGCAGTGCTAGAGTGTTCACCGTTAGGACTAGCGTCGAGGGGGGGAGGAACATTCAGTACTTC

d_gene: -
v_gene: TRBV25-1
abundance: -
j_gene: TRBJ2-3
CDR3aa: CASTSGIFTDTQYF
CDR3nt: TGTGCCAGCACCTCCGGGATTTTCACAGATACGCAGTATTTT

d_gene: -
v_gene: TRBV25-1
abundance: many
j_gene: TRBJ2-4
CDR3aa: CASSVGTGNIQYF
CDR3nt: TGTGCCAGCAGTGTAGGGACGGGAAACATTCAGTACTTC

d_gene: TRBD2
v_gene: TRBV28
abundance: many
j_gene: TRBJ2-1
CDR3aa: CASSYLPGGSYNEQFF
CDR3nt: TGTGCCAGCAGTTACCTTCCGGGGGGCTCCTACAATGAGCAGTTCTTC

d_gene: -
v_gene: TRBV10-1
abundance: few
j_gene: TRBJ1-5
CDR3aa: CASSEYISSPQHF
CDR3nt: TGCGCCAGCAGTGAGTATATATCATCGCCCCAGCATTTT

d_gene: -
v_gene: TRBV12-3/TRBV12-4
abundance: large
j_gene: TRBJ2-5
CDR3aa: CASSFEETQYF
CDR3nt: TGTGCCAGCAGTTTTGAAGAGACCCAGTACTTC